The rows below give T cell receptor beta chains drawn from one sample of a study of T cells in localized non-small cell lung cancer. The data were produced by immunoSEQ multiplex PCR, yet TCRdb's version contains in-frame clones alone and is incomplete. The table has about 25,000 clones, approximately 90% seen once. Sequencing was performed on peripheral blood, taken before any cancer treatment. Source of these receptors: a woman aged 35-75 years with stage I lung adenocarcinoma. Both conserved end residues are part of each CDR3.

TRBV5-1	TRBJ2-1	CASSPGPAGAYEQFF
TRBV2	TRBJ2-7	CASSTAGSGAYEQYF
TRBV4-1	TRBJ2-7	CASSQDEGRPYEQYF
TRBV28	TRBJ2-7	CASSPYPPTSGSYEQYF
TRBV5-1	TRBJ2-2	CASSSRGPGELFF
TRBV7-3	TRBJ2-1	CARGTSGYPYNEQFF
TRBV7-2	TRBJ1-2	CASSSSIGYGYTF
TRBV29-1	TRBJ2-7	CSVRKGASGRAYEQYF
TRBV6-5	TRBJ2-3	CASSYSVPSTDTQYF
TRBV7-9	TRBJ2-1	CASSNHPSGNGDEQFF
TRBV10-3	TRBJ2-3	CAISGRSADTQYF
TRBV5-1	TRBJ2-7	CASSFTGLSYEQYF
TRBV30	TRBJ2-2	CAWRWGGIGELFF
TRBV10-3	TRBJ2-1	CAISGGLAGVGDYNEQFF
TRBV9	TRBJ2-3	CASSPRLAFSTDTQYF
TRBV7-2	TRBJ2-4	CASSLGTAKNIQYF
TRBV27	TRBJ2-1	CASQTGLAEQFF
TRBV19	TRBJ2-7	CASKVSSSSTYEQYF
TRBV5-4	TRBJ2-6	CASSFGDTGANVLTF
TRBV6-5	TRBJ2-5	CASSYSGETQYF
TRBV5-1	TRBJ1-2	CASSLVTGTRNYGYTF
TRBV28	TRBJ2-5	CASSFAGTQETQYF
TRBV14	TRBJ2-5	CASSPSGRYTLGETQYF
TRBV21-1	TRBJ2-5	CASRMGGRIQTQYF
TRBV19	TRBJ2-7	CASALGLAGDYEQYF
TRBV11-3	TRBJ2-2	CASSREGPGGELFF
TRBV11-2	TRBJ2-3	CASSLDRRFTDTQYF
TRBV9	TRBJ2-2	CASSGRKNTGELFF
TRBV6-5	TRBJ2-3	CASGQREGTDTQYF
TRBV18	TRBJ2-4	CASSIGSGDIQYF
TRBV11-2	TRBJ2-5	CASSRWREREETQYF
TRBV11-2	TRBJ2-7	CASSLSARGPYF
TRBV2	TRBJ1-5	CASSGPGTGTGQPQHF
TRBV25-1	TRBJ2-7	CASSRTGARYEQYF
TRBV19	TRBJ1-5	CASSMSSSGAQPQHF
TRBV7-7	TRBJ2-2	CASSNERTGELFF
TRBV6-4	TRBJ1-3	CASSEEDTSGNTIYF
TRBV2	TRBJ2-3	CASKGGVNADTQYF
TRBV7-3	TRBJ2-5	CASSLLGGGKTQYF
TRBV28	TRBJ2-7	CASSRQVGEQYF
TRBV28	TRBJ1-3	CASSLGRGSGNTIYF
TRBV18	TRBJ2-4	CASSLVAKNIQYF
TRBV30	TRBJ2-5	CASNLHPGTSQETQYF
TRBV5-1	TRBJ2-7	CASSFLAGSSYEQYF
TRBV7-2	TRBJ2-1	CASSRGLAGRNEQFF
TRBV28	TRBJ1-4	CASRPGSANEKLFF
TRBV18	TRBJ2-1	CASSKWTGGLDEQFF
TRBV29-1	TRBJ2-3	CSAGRGQGTDTQYF